This is a list of T cell receptor beta chains from one sample in a study of cytomegalovirus exposure and HLA in healthy donors. The assay was immunoSEQ multiplex PCR, and TCRdb's table has in-frame clones only and misses some. There are 130,000 or so clones in the sample; 65% to 90% occur only once, and about 2% lies in the top ten. Material for sequencing was PBMCs. Every receptor here comes from a man between 25 and 39 years old in good health and CMV-seronegative. Both conserved end residues are part of each CDR3. Fields, in order: J gene, D gene, clone size, V gene, CDR3 protein, CDR3 DNA. A D gene is named only where the DNA matches it firmly. Size tells how often a clone was seen (once, few, many) or the class of an expanded clone, and some rows leave it out.

j_call: TRBJ1-2
d_call: TRBD1
clone_size: -
v_call: TRBV5-4
cdr3_aa: CASSGAPFRDRGLGNYGYTF
cdr3_nt: TGTGCCAGCAGCGGGGCCCCCTTCCGGGACAGGGGACTAGGGAACTATGGCTACACCTTC

j_call: TRBJ2-6
d_call: -
clone_size: -
v_call: TRBV10-3
cdr3_aa: CAISESRSGANGLTF
cdr3_nt: TGTGCCATCAGTGAGTCGAGGTCTGGGGCCAACGGCCTGACTTTC

j_call: TRBJ2-3
d_call: TRBD2
clone_size: -
v_call: TRBV11-2
cdr3_aa: CASSAPLTSGGLTDTQYF
cdr3_nt: TGTGCCAGCAGCGCTCCCCTGACTAGCGGGGGCCTCACAGATACGCAGTATTTT

j_call: TRBJ2-6
d_call: -
clone_size: -
v_call: TRBV9
cdr3_aa: CASSVGQATYSGANVLTF
cdr3_nt: TGTGCCAGCAGCGTAGGACAGGCCACTTACTCTGGGGCCAACGTCCTGACTTTC

j_call: TRBJ2-2
d_call: TRBD1
clone_size: -
v_call: TRBV7-2
cdr3_aa: CASSSWDRGNTGELFF
cdr3_nt: TGTGCCAGCAGCTCATGGGACAGGGGGAACACCGGGGAGCTGTTTTTT

j_call: TRBJ2-7
d_call: -
clone_size: few
v_call: TRBV9
cdr3_aa: CASSVAWRGPYEQYF
cdr3_nt: TGTGCCAGCAGCGTAGCCTGGCGGGGGCCCTACGAGCAGTACTTC

j_call: TRBJ1-3
d_call: -
clone_size: -
v_call: TRBV6-5
cdr3_aa: CASRLNGGSGNTIYF
cdr3_nt: TGTGCCAGCAGACTCAACGGAGGGTCTGGAAACACCATATATTTT

j_call: TRBJ2-7
d_call: TRBD2
clone_size: -
v_call: TRBV19
cdr3_aa: CASSTGGGAYEQYF
cdr3_nt: TGTGCCAGTAGTACCGGCGGGGGGGCCTACGAGCAGTACTTC

j_call: TRBJ1-6
d_call: TRBD1
clone_size: -
v_call: TRBV5-8
cdr3_aa: CASSLDRARGYNSPLHF
cdr3_nt: TGTGCCAGCAGCCTGGACAGGGCACGAGGTTATAATTCACCCCTCCACTTT

j_call: TRBJ2-7
d_call: -
clone_size: -
v_call: TRBV19
cdr3_aa: CASSEDRFYEQYF
cdr3_nt: TGTGCCAGTAGTGAAGACAGGTTCTACGAGCAGTACTTC

j_call: TRBJ1-1
d_call: -
clone_size: few
v_call: TRBV19
cdr3_aa: CASSMGAAGPAFF
cdr3_nt: TGTGCCAGTAGTATGGGGGCCGCCGGACCTGCTTTCTTT

j_call: TRBJ2-1
d_call: -
clone_size: once
v_call: TRBV27
cdr3_aa: CASSPNSGLYNEQFF
cdr3_nt: TGTGCCAGCAGTCCGAATTCGGGACTTTACAATGAGCAGTTCTTC

j_call: TRBJ2-3
d_call: -
clone_size: -
v_call: TRBV12-2
cdr3_aa: CASRLGGTSTDTQYF
cdr3_nt: TGTGCAAGTCGCCTAGGTGGGACTAGCACAGATACGCAGTATTTT

j_call: TRBJ2-2
d_call: TRBD1
clone_size: -
v_call: TRBV5-6
cdr3_aa: CASSPGQGRGTGELFF
cdr3_nt: TGTGCCAGCAGTCCGGGACAGGGGAGGGGGACCGGGGAGCTGTTTTTT